This TCR beta chain was found in a study of T cell responses to AZD1222 COVID-19 vaccine. The protocol was immunoSEQ multiplex PCR, while the TCRdb copy is restricted to in-frame clones and leaves out a portion. The repertoire consists of about 160,000 clones, with over 75% occurring once and the leading ten covering around 2.9%. J lost 2 bases, V lost 3 bases, and 3 bases had no gene match. The CDR3 is made up of 14 amino acids. Looked up from germline, CDR1 is SGDLS and CDR2 is YYNGEE. This chain connects TRBV9 to TRBJ2-3, with 7 bases lining up with TRBD2. The receptor's source is an adult who received the AZD1222 COVID-19 vaccine. The source material was peripheral blood, sampled 28 days after the second AZD1222 dose. The CDR3, as DNA: TGTGCCAGCAGCGCCCGGGACTACACAGATACGCAGTATTTT. Protein product: CASSARDYTDTQYF.